These 23 T cell receptor beta chains came from one sample sequenced in a study of blood T cell repertoires in COVID-19. TCRdb's copy holds only in-frame clones and misses some; the assay was immunoSEQ multiplex PCR. The top ten clones hold 3% to 3.5% of a sample with 200,000 or so clones, approximately 90% of them seen once. The sequenced sample consisted of PBMCs or T cells enriched from blood (not recorded which). All receptors derive from a woman between 18 and 30 years old in a cohort exposed to, infected with or recovered from COVID-19 (not recorded which).

V gene TRBV27 combines with J gene TRBJ1-5; TRBD1 matches 12 bases. Germline V gene sequence: CDR1 MNHEY, CDR2 SMNVEV (reference sequence). V gave up 1 base and J gave up 0 bases; unmatched junction bases: 4. The CDR3 totals 18 residues. The CDR3 region has the DNA TGTGCCAGCAGTTTATTCGGGACAGGGGGCAATAGCAATCAGCCCCAGCATTTT. Its translation is CASSLFGTGGNSNQPQHF.

The chain couples TRBV28 to TRBJ1-5, with D hard to call. Deletions cut 7 bases from V and 9 bases from J, with 7 bases between. CDR3 length: 10 residues. The V gene's germline CDR1 is MDHEN and CDR2 SYDVKM. CDR3 nucleotide sequence: TGTGCCAGCAATTCGGGGCCCCAGCATTTT. Translation: CASNSGPQHF.

This chain joins TRBV6-5 and TRBJ1-1; 8 bases agree with TRBD1. CDR1 and CDR2 (germline): MNHEY, SVGAGI. The CDR3 sequence is 14 residues long. J lost 3 bases, V lost 5 bases, and 5 bases had no gene match. CDR3 region: CASSHATGDTEAFF. CDR3 nucleotides: TGTGCCAGCAGTCACGCGACAGGGGACACTGAAGCTTTCTTT.

The genes are TRBV2 and TRBJ1-2, with 8 bases fitting TRBD1. The V segment lost 5 bases and the J segment 3 bases; nucleotides outside the gene matches: 2. This CDR3 is 13 amino acids long. Germline lookup yields CDR1 SNHLY and CDR2 FYNNEI. The CDR3 loop reads CASSPQGDYGYTF. CDR3 nucleotides: TGTGCCAGCAGTCCACAGGGGGACTATGGCTACACCTTC. The full variable domain, with the rest looked up from reference TRBV2 and TRBJ1-2, is EPEVTQTPSHQVTQMGQEVILRCVPISNHLYFYWYRQILGQKVEFLVSFYNNEISEKSEIFDDQFSVERPDGSNFTLKIRSTKLEDSAMYFCASSPQGDYGYTFGSGTRLTVV.

The genes are TRBV28 and TRBJ2-3, with D possibly matching TRBD2 (6 bases). In germline, CDR1 is MDHEN, CDR2 SYDVKM. V lost 6 bases and J 1 base, leaving 17 bases between the germline ends. The CDR3 is 16 residues long. DNA of the CDR3: TGTGCCAGCAGGACCCACATGGGGGGTGGCACAGATACGCAGTATTTT. Amino acid sequence: CASRTHMGGGTDTQYF.

There are a few counts of this clone. The CDR3 DNA is TGTGCCACCAGCCTAGAGGTCTCCGAGGGAGACTATGGCTACACCTTC. It is translated as CATSLEVSEGDYGYTF. The genes are TRBV15 and TRBJ1-2, with D uncertain. The ends were cut back, 5 bases at V and 3 bases at J, with 19 bases in the middle. Germline V lookup: CDR1 LNHNV, CDR2 YYDKDF (reference sequence). The CDR3 consists of 16 residues.

The J gene is TRBJ2-3, the V gene TRBV15, with 9 bases aligning to TRBD2. The V and J ends lost 3 bases and 2 bases, in that order; junction bases with no gene match: 9. Germline V gives CDR1 LNHNV, CDR2 YYDKDF (reference sequence). The CDR3 length is 17 residues. The CDR3 loop reads CATSRDSLAGFTDTQYF. CDR3 coding DNA: TGTGCCACCAGCAGGGACAGTCTAGCGGGATTCACAGATACGCAGTATTTT.

The chain is built from TRBV27 and TRBJ1-5; possible D gene TRBD1, 5 bases. Trimming cost V 3 bases and J 7 bases, with 10 bases left between them. The CDR3 contains 13 residues. Per germline, CDR1 MNHEY and CDR2 SMNVEV (reference sequence). DNA of the CDR3: TGTGCCAGCAGTTTGGGGCTTCGGCAGCCCCAGCATTTT. Its translation: CASSLGLRQPQHF.

The V call is TRBV19, the J call TRBJ1-3, with D perhaps matching TRBD1 (6 bases). Trimming removed 5 bases at V and 2 bases at J, with 13 bases between. In germline, CDR1 is LNHDA, CDR2 SQIVND (reference sequence). The CDR3 is 15 residues long. CDR3 bases: TGTGCCAGTAGTTTGAGGACAGCCGCTGGAAACACCATATATTTT. It is translated as CASSLRTAAGNTIYF.

The chain links TRBV7-2 to TRBJ1-1; D unresolved. Trimming took off 3 bases at V and 0 bases at J, with 8 bases between the two ends. The CDR3 is 14 amino acids. Per germline, CDR1 SGHTA and CDR2 FQGNSA. The DNA for the CDR3 is TGTGCCAGCAGCTTGAGGCAAATGAACACTGAAGCTTTCTTT. This sequence encodes CASSLRQMNTEAFF.

CDR3 in DNA: TGTGCCAGCAGCTTCCCATCTTCGGGGACGCAGTATTTT. Its translation: CASSFPSSGTQYF. The chain is built from TRBV5-6 and TRBJ2-3; the D gene is possibly TRBD2 (5 bases). In germline, CDR1 is SGHDT, CDR2 YYEEEE. The CDR3 has 13 amino acids. V was pared by 2 bases and J by 9 bases, with 13 bases between.

The J gene is TRBJ1-5, the V gene TRBV3-1 (or the pseudogene TRBV3-2); D is perhaps TRBD1 (6 bases). Trimming left V 4 bases short and J 0 bases short, with 16 bases between. Germline CDR1 reads LGHDT; CDR2 reads YNNKEL (reference sequence). The CDR3 totals 17 residues. The CDR3 region has the DNA TGTGCCAGCAGCCCATCTGGACAGTCCTATAGCAATCAGCCCCAGCATTTT. This codes for CASSPSGQSYSNQPQHF.

The chain carries TRBV9 and TRBJ2-5; TRBD1 is a possible D gene (6 bases). The CDR3 has 15 amino acids. The germline V and J ends were trimmed by 0 bases and 3 bases, with 12 bases remaining between them. Germline V gives CDR1 SGDLS, CDR2 YYNGEE. The CDR3 here is CASSVDRRGEETQYF. CDR3 in DNA: TGTGCCAGCAGCGTAGATCGCAGGGGCGAAGAGACCCAGTACTTC.

The V and J genes are TRBV7-9 and TRBJ2-1, with D perhaps TRBD1 (6 bases). CDR1 and CDR2 from the germline V gene are SEHNR and FQNEAQ (reference sequence). The germline V and J ends were trimmed by 4 bases and 9 bases, with 16 bases remaining between them. The CDR3 is made up of 14 amino acids. Here the CDR3 DNA reads TGTGCCAGCAGCTCCCTGGGGGCCCCCGGTGAGCAGTTCTTC. This translates into CASSSLGAPGEQFF.

The rearrangement uses TRBV29-1 and TRBJ1-1, with TRBD1 matching 8 bases. Germline values: CDR1 SQVTM, CDR2 ANQGSEA. The J segment lost 0 bases and the V segment lost 6 bases, leaving 3 bases of the junction unmatched. The CDR3 is 13 residues long. In DNA, the CDR3 is TGCAGCGTGGACAGGGATATGAACACTGAAGCTTTCTTT. This codes for CSVDRDMNTEAFF.

The V call is TRBV2, the J call TRBJ2-5; the D is unclear. Trimming cost V 6 bases and J 2 bases, with 7 bases left between them. CDR3 size: 12 residues. Germline V gene sequence: CDR1 SNHLY, CDR2 FYNNEI. CDR3 sequence reads: CASRGDQETQYF. In nucleotides, the CDR3 is TGTGCCAGCAGGGGCGATCAAGAGACCCAGTACTTC.

The chain recombines TRBV28 with TRBJ1-1; TRBD1 is a possible D gene (6 bases). Per germline, CDR1 MDHEN and CDR2 SYDVKM. This CDR3 region has 15 residues. The V and J ends lost 7 bases and 5 bases respectively, with 20 bases between them. CDR3 coding DNA: TGTGCCAGCACTCCCCCCGGGGGGGCAGGGACTGAAGCTTTCTTT. This codes for CASTPPGGAGTEAFF.

This clone appeared once. The genes are TRBV6-5 and TRBJ2-7, with D hard to call. Germline values: CDR1 MNHEY, CDR2 SVGAGI. Trimming shortened V by 6 bases and J by 7 bases, and 22 bases separated the two germline ends. The CDR3 runs to 15 residues. The CDR3 reads CASRTLSNRAREQYF. The CDR3, as DNA: TGTGCCAGCAGGACCCTCTCGAACCGAGCGCGGGAGCAGTACTTC.

The rearrangement links TRBV6-5 to TRBJ2-5; TRBD1 matches at 10 bases. This CDR3 is 13 amino acids long. The germline V gene has CDR1 MNHEY and CDR2 SVGAGI. V dropped 10 bases and J dropped 5; count of bases not matched to a gene: 7. In nucleotides, the CDR3 is TGTGCCACCTCGACAGGGGGCAGGGAGACCCAGTACTTC. The encoded protein is CATSTGGRETQYF.

The rearrangement links TRBV7-3 to TRBJ2-2, with TRBD1 matching 7 bases. The trim removed 2 bases at V and 5 bases at J, leaving 5 bases unmatched. The CDR3 consists of 15 residues. Germline lookup yields CDR1 SGHTA and CDR2 FQGTGA. CDR3 residues: CASSLEGASTGELFF. The CDR3 nucleotides are TGTGCCAGCAGCTTAGAGGGGGCGAGTACCGGGGAGCTGTTTTTT.

The chain couples TRBV29-1 to TRBJ1-3; D is perhaps TRBD1 (6 bases). The ends were cut back, 5 bases at V and 4 bases at J, with 21 bases in the middle. Germline CDR1 and CDR2: SQVTM and ANQGSEA. This CDR3 has 16 amino acids. CDR3: CSVIPSGGREGNTIYF. The CDR3 DNA reads as TGCAGCGTTATACCCTCCGGGGGGCGGGAGGGAAACACCATATATTTT.

This rearrangement joins TRBV28 to TRBJ2-1, with D unresolved. The V gene's germline CDR1 is MDHEN and CDR2 SYDVKM. The CDR3 has 14 residues. Between the trimmed V and J ends, which lost 8 bases and 9 bases, there was a span of 20 bases. The CDR3 DNA reads as TGTGCCAGCTTCACAGCTTCGGTTTATGGTGAGCAGTTCTTC. Its protein product is CASFTASVYGEQFF.

This chain links TRBV18 with TRBJ1-1; no clear D. Trimming cost V 4 bases and J 1 base, with 10 bases left between them. Germline lookup yields CDR1 KGHSH and CDR2 LQKENI. The CDR3 contains 14 residues. CDR3 amino acids: CASSLREGNTEAFF. The CDR3 DNA reads TGTGCCAGCTCACTGCGGGAGGGGAACACTGAAGCTTTCTTT.